These 11 T cell receptor beta chains were sequenced from one sample in a study of blood T cells in healthy people across ages. Then a second PCR, running roughly 7 to 11 cycles, was carried out with a sample-barcoded 5' primer and a J-beta primer mix. TCRdb re-analysed the 5' RACE reads in MiXCR, keeping a single row per CDR3 protein. The sample holds about 680,000 distinct CDR3 sequences, about 52% seen once. What was sequenced was blood. The receptors originated from a woman in her fifties or sixties in good health.

V usage is TRBV5-1 and J usage is TRBJ2-3; 8 nucleotides match TRBD2. V dropped 4 bases and J dropped 0; count of bases not matched to a gene: 7. Germline CDR1 SGHRS, CDR2 YFSETQ. This CDR3 has 16 residues. The CDR3 DNA reads TGCGCCAGCAGCGCCGTAGCGGGAACTAGCACAGATACGCAGTATTTT. Amino acid sequence: CASSAVAGTSTDTQYF.

The chain combines TRBV12-3 or TRBV12-4 with TRBJ2-3; 11 bases fit TRBD2. This CDR3 spans 16 amino acids. The V gene end was trimmed by 6 bases and the J gene end by 4 bases; junction bases not matched to a gene: 9. The CDR3 loop reads CASSPTSGRGADTQYF. The CDR3 DNA follows: TGTGCCAGCAGCCCAACTAGCGGGAGAGGCGCAGATACGCAGTATTTT.

This clonotype has more than one count but fewer than ten. The CDR3 reads CASSLVPHYSYEQYF. CDR3 sequence (DNA): TGTGCCAGCAGCTTAGTGCCACACTACTCCTACGAGCAGTACTTC. This rearrangement joins TRBV7-2 to TRBJ2-7; D is undetermined. V was cut by 1 base and J by 0 bases, with 10 bases left in between. The CDR3 is 15 residues long. Per germline, CDR1 SGHTA and CDR2 FQGNSA. The whole variable domain, filled in from reference TRBV7-2 and TRBJ2-7, reads GAGVSQSPSNKVTEKGKDVELRCDPISGHTALYWYRQSLGQGLEFLIYFQGNSAPDKSGLPSDRFSAERTGGSVSTLTIQRTQQEDSAVYLCASSLVPHYSYEQYFGPGTRLTVT.

The rearrangement links TRBV5-1 to TRBJ1-4; D unresolved. Germline lookup yields CDR1 SGHRS and CDR2 YFSETQ. Trimming removed 0 bases at V and 0 bases at J, with 9 bases between. CDR3 length equals 16 residues. The CDR3 bases are TGCGCCAGCAGCTTGGGACACGCGTCAACTAATGAAAAACTGTTTTTT. Amino acids: CASSLGHASTNEKLFF.

The chain couples TRBV5-1 to TRBJ2-7; the match to TRBD1 covers 9 bases. The CDR3 has 13 amino acids. Trimming removed 6 bases from V and 7 bases from J; junction bases left unmatched: 8. CDR1 and CDR2 (germline): SGHRS, YFSETQ. The CDR3 nucleotides are TGCGCCAGCACCTCGACAGGGGGTGGTGAGCAGTACTTC. Protein product: CASTSTGGGEQYF.

The CDR3 protein is CASSPDSVGDTQYF. CDR3 DNA sequence: TGTGCCAGCAGCCCGGACAGCGTGGGTGATACCCAGTACTTC. This rearrangement joins TRBV4-2 to TRBJ2-5, with D tentatively TRBD1 (6 bases). The CDR3 contains 14 residues. Trimming shortened V by 4 bases and J by 8 bases, and 17 bases separated the two germline ends. Per the germline V gene, CDR1 is LGHNA and CDR2 is YNFKEQ.

V gene TRBV30 combines with J gene TRBJ2-5; D not resolved. CDR1 and CDR2 from the germline V gene are GTSNPN and SVGIG (reference sequence). The CDR3 contains 13 residues. V lost 1 base to trimming and J lost 1 base, with 7 bases between them. In DNA form, the CDR3 reads TGTGCCTGGAGTGGGGTCTCCCAAGAGACCCAGTACTTC. This gives the protein CAWSGVSQETQYF.

This CDR3 reads CASSPRGGANEKLFF. The CDR3 DNA reads TGTGCCAGCAGCCCCAGGGGGGGAGCTAATGAAAAACTGTTTTTT. The chain recombines TRBV2 with TRBJ1-4; 7 bases are shared with TRBD1. With 6 bases clipped from V and 3 bases from J, the junction kept 7 bases outside the gene matches. The CDR3 sequence is 15 residues long. CDR1 and CDR2 from the germline V gene are SNHLY and FYNNEI.

The table lists this clonotype with a few counts. This chain uses TRBV7-9 with TRBJ2-1; D might be TRBD1 or TRBD2, each matching 5 bases. The germline V and J ends were trimmed by 1 base and 7 bases, with 11 bases remaining between them. This CDR3 is 14 amino acids long. CDR1 and CDR2 (germline): SEHNR, FQNEAQ (reference sequence). CDR3 DNA: TGTGCCAGCAGCTTAGGGGGGTTGGGGAATGAGCAGTTCTTC. It encodes CASSLGGLGNEQFF.

This chain links TRBV24-1 with TRBJ2-7; D remains unclear. Trimming took off 2 bases at V and 4 bases at J, with 8 bases between the two ends. Germline assignment: CDR1 KGHDR and CDR2 SFDVKD. The CDR3 sequence is 13 residues long. CDR3 DNA sequence: TGTGCCACCAGTGATTCCGACCTTTACGAGCAGTACTTC. This codes for CATSDSDLYEQYF.

The chain links TRBV4-3 to TRBJ1-4, with 7 bases that match TRBD1. Unmatched junction bases numbered 3, after V lost 2 bases and J lost 3 bases. In germline, CDR1 is LGHNA, CDR2 YSLEER. The CDR3 contains 15 residues. The CDR3 here is CASSQTGAPNEKLFF. The CDR3 DNA reads TGCGCCAGCAGCCAAACAGGGGCCCCTAATGAAAAACTGTTTTTT.